A selection of T cell receptor beta chains follows, all from one sample in a study of T-cell reconstitution after alpha-beta-depleted transplantation in children. TCRdb itself ran the PCR reads through MiXCR, one entry per CDR3 protein. The sample has about 360,000 distinct CDR3 sequences; roughly 13% are singletons. The sequencing here drew on PBMCs, taken from the stem cell graft. The source is a human donor who donated a stem cell graft to a child with Fanconi anemia. CDR3s include the opening cysteine and the closing phenylalanine or tryptophan. Fields, in order: clone size, V gene, D gene, J gene, CDR3 protein, CDR3 DNA. The D gene is left open where the match is weak. Not every row has a clone size; where given, it reads once, few, many or a size class.

clone_size: -
v_call: TRBV6-1
d_call: -
j_call: TRBJ2-2
cdr3_aa: CASSEEGRTGELFF
cdr3_nt: TGTGCCAGCAGTGAGGAGGGAAGGACCGGGGAGCTGTTTTTT

clone_size: many
v_call: TRBV5-1
d_call: -
j_call: TRBJ2-4
cdr3_aa: CASSLASGNNIQYF
cdr3_nt: TGCGCCAGCAGCTTGGCTTCGGGCAATAACATTCAGTACTTC

clone_size: few
v_call: TRBV20-1
d_call: -
j_call: TRBJ1-1
cdr3_aa: CSARDFNPTAEAFF
cdr3_nt: TGCAGTGCTAGAGATTTTAACCCGACAGCTGAAGCTTTCTTT

clone_size: few
v_call: TRBV4-2
d_call: -
j_call: TRBJ1-1
cdr3_aa: CASSQEGGAVVTEAFF
cdr3_nt: TGTGCCAGCAGCCAAGAGGGAGGGGCGGTGGTCACTGAAGCTTTCTTT

clone_size: -
v_call: TRBV20-1
d_call: TRBD1
j_call: TRBJ2-5
cdr3_aa: CSAREARGQETQYF
cdr3_nt: TGCAGTGCTAGAGAGGCCAGGGGGCAAGAGACCCAGTACTTC

clone_size: many
v_call: TRBV24-1
d_call: TRBD1
j_call: TRBJ2-1
cdr3_aa: CATSDSTGGAYNEQFF
cdr3_nt: TGTGCCACCAGTGATTCGACAGGGGGCGCCTACAATGAGCAGTTCTTC

clone_size: few
v_call: TRBV4-3
d_call: -
j_call: TRBJ2-1
cdr3_aa: CASSQDQGRRNEQFF
cdr3_nt: TGCGCCAGCAGCCAAGATCAGGGTAGGCGCAATGAGCAGTTCTTC

clone_size: -
v_call: TRBV18
d_call: -
j_call: TRBJ2-5
cdr3_aa: CASSPGLLTSETQYF
cdr3_nt: TGTGCCAGCTCACCTGGACTCCTAACATCGGAGACCCAGTACTTC

clone_size: many
v_call: TRBV28
d_call: -
j_call: TRBJ1-6
cdr3_aa: CASRNVNSPLHF
cdr3_nt: TGTGCCAGCAGGAACGTGAATTCACCCCTCCACTTT

clone_size: few
v_call: TRBV25-1
d_call: -
j_call: TRBJ1-2
cdr3_aa: CASGGEPYGYTF
cdr3_nt: TGTGCCAGCGGGGGGGAACCCTATGGCTACACCTTC

clone_size: -
v_call: TRBV2
d_call: -
j_call: TRBJ2-1
cdr3_aa: CASRYGGEQFF
cdr3_nt: TGTGCCAGCAGGTACGGGGGAGAGCAGTTCTTC

clone_size: few
v_call: TRBV29-1
d_call: TRBD1
j_call: TRBJ1-2
cdr3_aa: CSVTYTGTGDGYTF
cdr3_nt: TGCAGCGTGACCTATACCGGGACAGGAGATGGCTACACCTTC

clone_size: many
v_call: TRBV5-8
d_call: -
j_call: TRBJ2-1
cdr3_aa: CASSPTAAYNEQFF
cdr3_nt: TGTGCCAGCAGCCCGACTGCAGCCTACAATGAGCAGTTCTTC

clone_size: many
v_call: TRBV20-1
d_call: TRBD1
j_call: TRBJ2-3
cdr3_aa: CSANPGQGTDTQYF
cdr3_nt: TGCAGTGCAAACCCGGGACAGGGGACAGATACGCAGTATTTT

clone_size: -
v_call: TRBV5-1
d_call: -
j_call: TRBJ2-7
cdr3_aa: CASRLAETYEQYF
cdr3_nt: TGCGCCAGCAGATTGGCCGAAACCTACGAGCAGTACTTC

clone_size: -
v_call: TRBV20-1
d_call: -
j_call: TRBJ1-5
cdr3_aa: CSARPRPGSGSNQPQHF
cdr3_nt: TGCAGTGCTAGACCACGGCCGGGGTCGGGTAGCAATCAGCCCCAGCATTTT

clone_size: -
v_call: TRBV29-1
d_call: -
j_call: TRBJ2-1
cdr3_aa: CSGGSSSYNEQFF
cdr3_nt: TGCAGCGGGGGGAGTAGCTCCTACAATGAGCAGTTCTTC

clone_size: -
v_call: TRBV5-6
d_call: TRBD1
j_call: TRBJ1-1
cdr3_aa: CASSWGTGGLTEAFF
cdr3_nt: TGTGCCAGCAGCTGGGGTACAGGGGGCCTGACTGAAGCTTTCTTT

clone_size: -
v_call: TRBV6-1
d_call: TRBD1
j_call: TRBJ2-5
cdr3_aa: CASLLGGPQETQYF
cdr3_nt: TGTGCCAGCTTGTTAGGGGGCCCCCAAGAGACCCAGTACTTC

clone_size: few
v_call: TRBV7-8
d_call: -
j_call: TRBJ1-6
cdr3_aa: CASSFPGLFDSPLHF
cdr3_nt: TGTGCCAGCAGCTTTCCCGGACTTTTCGATTCACCCCTCCACTTT

clone_size: -
v_call: TRBV20-1
d_call: -
j_call: TRBJ1-1
cdr3_aa: CSARGTGAFF
cdr3_nt: TGCAGTGCTAGAGGGACGGGGGCTTTCTTT

clone_size: few
v_call: TRBV20-1
d_call: -
j_call: TRBJ2-6
cdr3_aa: CSARVQVSSGANVLTF
cdr3_nt: TGCAGTGCTAGAGTACAGGTATCCTCTGGGGCCAACGTCCTGACTTTC